The 5 T cell receptor beta chains presented below share a single source sample, sequenced in a study of cytomegalovirus exposure and HLA in healthy donors listed by TCRdb under 2017. The library was prepared using the immunoSEQ multiplex PCR assay. TCRdb limited this immuneACCESS table to in-frame rearrangements with V and J called. A share of clones is missing; checked studies link under half to unresolved V genes, and the rest is unexplained. The sample table records more than 250,000 clones; 87% of these occur just once. The ten largest account for roughly 1.1% of the sample. The sequencing input was PBMCs. All receptors come from a woman younger than 45 in good health and CMV-seropositive.

The V call is TRBV28, the J call TRBJ1-2; a weak D match, TRBD1 (6 bases). The germline V and J ends were trimmed by 11 bases and 8 bases, with 18 bases remaining between them. Germline lookup yields CDR1 MDHEN and CDR2 SYDVKM. The CDR3 consists of 12 residues. CDR3 region: CAVTRSRGGYTF. In nucleotides, the CDR3 is TGTGCCGTAACCCGGTCCAGGGGAGGCTACACCTTC.

The chain has TRBV6-5 and TRBJ1-3; D may be TRBD1 (6 bases). The germline gives CDR1 MNHEY, CDR2 SVGAGI. The ends were cut back, 0 bases at V and 5 bases at J, with 11 bases in the middle. The CDR3 totals 15 residues. CDR3 coding DNA: TGTGCCAGCAGTTACTCCGGACAGTTACGAAACACCATATATTTT. Translated: CASSYSGQLRNTIYF.

The rearrangement uses TRBV6-1 and TRBJ2-1, with 12 bases lining up with TRBD2. This CDR3 contains 17 residues. The ends lost 3 bases at V and 6 bases at J; junction bases unmatched: 9. Germline CDR1 reads MNHNS; CDR2 reads SASEGT. The CDR3 is CASSDLRTSGTVNEQFF. The CDR3 nucleotides are TGTGCCAGCAGTGACCTCAGGACTAGCGGGACGGTCAATGAGCAGTTCTTC.

This rearrangement joins TRBV28 to TRBJ2-7; D gene ambiguous. Between the trimmed V and J ends, which lost 3 bases and 7 bases, there was a span of 10 bases. CDR1 MDHEN and CDR2 SYDVKM come from the germline V gene. The CDR3 is 12 residues long. CDR3 protein: CASSLPGLEQYF. The CDR3 DNA sequence: TGTGCCAGCAGTTTGCCCGGGCTTGAGCAGTACTTC.

The chain carries TRBV15 and TRBJ2-1, with TRBD1 matching 7 bases. Germline loops: CDR1 LNHNV, CDR2 YYDKDF (reference sequence). This CDR3 has 16 residues. V was clipped by 1 base and J by 9 bases; unmatched bases: 12. The CDR3 loop reads CATSRAIEPGGREQFF. The CDR3 DNA is TGTGCCACCAGCAGAGCTATTGAACCAGGGGGACGTGAGCAGTTCTTC.